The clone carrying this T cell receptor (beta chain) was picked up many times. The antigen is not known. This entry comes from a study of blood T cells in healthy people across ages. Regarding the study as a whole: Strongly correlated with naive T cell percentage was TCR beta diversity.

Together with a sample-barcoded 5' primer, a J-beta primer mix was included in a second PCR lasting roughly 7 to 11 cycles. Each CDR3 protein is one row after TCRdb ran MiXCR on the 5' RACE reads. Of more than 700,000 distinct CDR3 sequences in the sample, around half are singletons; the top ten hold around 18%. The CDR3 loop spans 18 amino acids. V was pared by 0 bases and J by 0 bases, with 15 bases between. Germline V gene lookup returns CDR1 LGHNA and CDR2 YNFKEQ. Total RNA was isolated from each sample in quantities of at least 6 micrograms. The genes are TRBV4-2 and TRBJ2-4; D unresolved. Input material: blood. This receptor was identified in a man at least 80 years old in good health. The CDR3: CASSQDRARLLAKNIQYF. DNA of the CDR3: TGTGCCAGCAGCCAAGATCGGGCCAGGCTACTAGCCAAAAACATTCAGTACTTC.